The text below deals with one TCR beta chain. What it binds is unknown. Then a second PCR, running about 7 to 11 cycles, was carried out with a sample-barcoded 5' primer and a J-beta primer mix. The authors tagged each cDNA molecule using a template-switch adaptor with 12 random nucleotides. TCRdb recomputed calls from the 5' RACE reads with MiXCR, one row per CDR3 protein. Here the sample spans approximately 790,000 distinct CDR3 sequences, around two thirds being singletons. The sample originates from a study of blood T cells in healthy people across ages. Study-wide results and caveats: The study found more naive CD4+ cells and higher diversity in long-lived than aged donors.

This TCR came from a man aged 30-40 years in good health. Sequencing was done on a sample of blood.

CDR3 DNA: TGTGCCAGCTCACCGAGCGAGGATTACAATGAGCAGTTCTTC. Translated, it gives CASSPSEDYNEQFF. The chain is built from TRBV18 and TRBJ2-1; no firm D call. This CDR3 has 14 amino acids. Trimming shortened V by 3 bases and J by 4 bases, and 10 bases separated the two germline ends. CDR1 is KGHSH and CDR2 is LQKENI in the germline V gene.